The 31 T cell receptor beta chains below come from one sample, sequenced in a study of blood T cell repertoires in COVID-19. Sequencing used immunoSEQ multiplex PCR; TCRdb keeps in-frame clones, though not all of them. In the table there are about 86,000 clones, over 70% of which are singletons. Sample: peripheral blood. The source of these receptors is a woman of 80 years or more with active or convalescent COVID-19.

The rearrangement joins TRBV9 to TRBJ2-1, with 11 bases lining up with TRBD2. The CDR3 loop spans 16 amino acids. Unmatched junction bases numbered 3, after V lost 0 bases and J lost 4 bases. Germline V CDR1 and CDR2: SGDLS, YYNGEE. CDR3 region: CASSVELAGVYNEQFF. In DNA, the CDR3 is TGTGCCAGCAGCGTAGAACTAGCGGGGGTGTACAATGAGCAGTTCTTC.

This clone was recorded once. The chain employs TRBV5-5 and TRBJ2-3, with 8 nucleotides matching TRBD1. CDR1 and CDR2 from the germline V gene are SGHKS and YYEKEE (reference sequence). The V gene end was trimmed by 0 bases and the J gene end by 8 bases; junction bases not matched to a gene: 8. The CDR3 is 15 amino acids. CDR3 in DNA: TGTGCCAGCAGCTTGGCAGGGGGCTTTGGGGGTACGCAGTATTTT. Translating gives CASSLAGGFGGTQYF.

CDR3 DNA: TGTGCCAGCAGCCCGGACAAGATTGATAAGTTCTTC. Translated: CASSPDKIDKFF. V is TRBV11-2 and J is TRBJ2-1; tentative D call: TRBD1 (5 bases). Germline-derived CDR1 and CDR2 are SGHAT and FQNNGV. The V gene lost 5 bases and the J gene lost 14 bases, with 16 bases spanning the gap. CDR3 length: 12 residues.

V gene TRBV4-1 combines with J gene TRBJ2-4, with D perhaps TRBD1 (5 bases). CDR1 MGHRA and CDR2 YSYEKL come from the germline V gene. The CDR3 has 17 amino acids. V lost 2 bases to trimming and J lost 0 bases, with 14 bases between them. The CDR3 region has the DNA TGCGCCAGCAGCCAACAGGGCCAAAACCTAGCCAAAAACATTCAGTACTTC. It translates to CASSQQGQNLAKNIQYF.

This chain uses TRBV5-6 with TRBJ2-7, with 8 bases fitting TRBD1. J lost 0 bases, V lost 7 bases, and 9 bases had no gene match. CDR1 is SGHDT, CDR2 YYEEEE, per germline. This CDR3 region has 15 residues. The CDR3 DNA reads TGTGCCAGCGGATTCCGGGACAGGATCTCCTACGAGCAGTACTTC. It is translated as CASGFRDRISYEQYF. Complete variable domain (other parts from reference TRBV5-6 and TRBJ2-7): DAGVTQSPTHLIKTRGQQVTLRCSPKSGHDTVSWYQQALGQGPQFIFQYYEEEERQRGNFPDRFSGHQFPNYSSELNVNALLLGDSALYLCASGFRDRISYEQYFGPGTRLTVT.

The chain joins TRBV19 to TRBJ1-6; TRBD1 agrees at 7 bases. The length of the CDR3 is 12 residues. V was clipped by 7 bases and J by 10 bases; unmatched bases: 4. Germline V lookup: CDR1 LNHDA, CDR2 SQIVND (reference sequence). The CDR3 DNA is TGTGCCAGTAATACAGGGGAGTCACCCCTCCACTTT. Residues: CASNTGESPLHF.

V is TRBV7-3 and J is TRBJ2-3; 7 nucleotides match TRBD2. Germline CDR1 and CDR2: SGHTA and FQGTGA. V was pared by 1 base and J by 5 bases, with 9 bases of the junction left unmatched. This CDR3 spans 16 amino acids. The chain's CDR3 is CASSLNPAGWGDTQYF. CDR3 nucleotides: TGTGCCAGCAGCTTAAACCCAGCGGGGTGGGGAGATACGCAGTATTTT.

This chain joins TRBV18 and TRBJ2-7, with 9 bases matching TRBD1. J was trimmed by 5 bases and V by 3 bases; bases with no gene match: 14. The CDR3 is 17 residues long. Germline values: CDR1 KGHSH, CDR2 LQKENI. The CDR3 DNA is TGTGCCAGCTCACCCCCGGACCTGGGACAGGGAAGCGACGAGCAGTACTTC. Translated, it gives CASSPPDLGQGSDEQYF.

The gene calls are TRBV27 and TRBJ1-4; the D gene is possibly TRBD1 (5 bases). This CDR3 has 16 residues. The V and J ends lost 0 bases and 4 bases respectively, with 12 bases between them. Per the germline V gene, CDR1 is MNHEY and CDR2 is SMNVEV (reference sequence). The CDR3 DNA is TGTGCCAGCAGTTTATCGATAGTGGGACTTAATGAAAAACTGTTTTTT. Protein product: CASSLSIVGLNEKLFF.

The chain is built from TRBV6-6 and TRBJ2-3, with 8 positions matching TRBD2. Unmatched junction bases numbered 5, after V lost 0 bases and J lost 3 bases. This CDR3 has 16 residues. Germline CDR1 and CDR2: MNHNY and SVGAGI (reference sequence). The CDR3 DNA sequence: TGTGCCAGCAGTTACTCGGGACTAGTCTTAACAGATACGCAGTATTTT. Encoded protein: CASSYSGLVLTDTQYF.

Here the CDR3 DNA reads TGTGCCAGCAGTCCGGGACAGGGGGCTTCGTATGGCTACACCTTC. It codes for CASSPGQGASYGYTF. The V gene is TRBV3-1 (or the pseudogene TRBV3-2), the J gene TRBJ1-2; the match to TRBD1 covers 12 bases. The CDR3 extends over 15 amino acids. CDR1 LGHDT and CDR2 YNNKEL come from the germline V gene (reference sequence). Trimming at V came to 6 bases and at J to 5 bases, leaving 7 bases not matched to a gene.

This chain uses TRBV9 with TRBJ1-2; unclear D gene. The CDR3 sequence is 15 residues long. V was cut by 0 bases and J by 6 bases, with 15 bases left in between. Germline CDR1 SGDLS, CDR2 YYNGEE. DNA for the CDR3: TGTGCCAGCAGCGTAGCCCCCGGGAGGGTAGATGGCTACACCTTC. Its translation is CASSVAPGRVDGYTF.

The V and J genes are TRBV6-2 or TRBV6-3 and TRBJ2-3, with TRBD2 matching over 8 bases. Germline CDR1 MNHEY, CDR2 SVGEGT. The V segment lost 4 bases and the J segment 5 bases; nucleotides outside the gene matches: 8. The CDR3 consists of 15 residues. The CDR3: CASSSLAGGLDTQYF. Here the CDR3 DNA reads TGTGCCAGCAGTTCCCTGGCGGGGGGATTAGATACGCAGTATTTT.

This chain uses TRBV4-1 with TRBJ2-5; 9 nucleotides agree with TRBD1. With V trimmed by 4 bases and J by 4 bases, 4 bases remained unmatched. The CDR3 runs to 14 residues. Germline V gives CDR1 MGHRA, CDR2 YSYEKL. CDR3 coding DNA: TGCGCCAGCAGCCGCTTGACAGGGGGAGAGACCCAGTACTTC. This codes for CASSRLTGGETQYF.

This sequence joins TRBV7-8 and TRBJ1-4; D uncertain. The length of the CDR3 is 15 residues. Trimming removed 3 bases at V and 0 bases at J, with 8 bases between. From germline, CDR1 is SGHVS and CDR2 FQNEAQ. The CDR3 is CASSFGGATNEKLFF. The CDR3 nucleotides are TGTGCCAGCAGCTTCGGCGGTGCAACTAATGAAAAACTGTTTTTT.

This chain joins TRBV2 and TRBJ2-2; a possible D gene is TRBD2 (5 bases). V was shortened by 6 bases and J by 6 bases, with 11 bases between the two germline ends. CDR1 SNHLY and CDR2 FYNNEI come from the germline V gene. The CDR3 is 13 amino acids. In DNA, the CDR3 is TGTGCCAGCAGAGTACTAGGACCCGGGGAGCTGTTTTTT. Encoded protein: CASRVLGPGELFF.

The V call is TRBV6-5, the J call TRBJ2-7, with 7 bases lining up with TRBD1. The V and J ends lost 6 bases and 3 bases, in that order; junction bases with no gene match: 8. The germline V gene has CDR1 MNHEY and CDR2 SVGAGI. The CDR3 runs to 14 residues. Written as DNA, the CDR3 is TGTGCCAGCAGGACCACAGGGGTGATCTACGAGCAGTACTTC. Encoded protein: CASRTTGVIYEQYF.

This chain connects TRBV7-9 to TRBJ1-1; 7 bases agree with TRBD1. CDR1 SEHNR and CDR2 FQNEAQ come from the germline V gene (reference sequence). The ends lost 5 bases at V and 6 bases at J; junction bases unmatched: 9. CDR3 length equals 14 residues. The CDR3 loop reads CASSTPSRGSEAFF. The DNA of the CDR3 is TGTGCCAGCAGCACCCCGAGCAGGGGGTCTGAAGCTTTCTTT.

The chain joins TRBV11-2 to TRBJ1-1; D is ambiguous. The CDR3 loop spans 14 amino acids. CDR1 is SGHAT, CDR2 FQNNGV, per germline. Trimming stripped 4 bases from V and 4 bases from J, with 13 bases between. DNA of the CDR3: TGTGCCAGCAGCTCGACCGGGGAAGGCACTGAAGCTTTCTTT. Protein sequence: CASSSTGEGTEAFF.

This clone has only one observation. The chain uses TRBV19 and TRBJ1-3; 7 nucleotides line up with TRBD1. CDR3 length equals 15 residues. The germline V gene encodes CDR1 LNHDA and CDR2 SQIVND (reference sequence). V lost 4 bases and J lost 1; bases outside the gene matches: 4. CDR3 DNA sequence: TGTGCCAGTAGTACCGGGACAGCTTCTGGAAACACCATATATTTT. This codes for CASSTGTASGNTIYF.

This sequence joins TRBV5-1 and TRBJ1-1, with D hard to call. CDR1 and CDR2 (germline): SGHRS, YFSETQ. The ends were cut back, 0 bases at V and 3 bases at J, with 9 bases in the middle. The CDR3 extends over 14 amino acids. The DNA for the CDR3 is TGCGCCAGCAGCTTGGCCCCCGGGGACACTGAAGCTTTCTTT. Translating it yields CASSLAPGDTEAFF.

The rearrangement uses TRBV6-2 or TRBV6-3 and TRBJ1-1, with D perhaps TRBD1 (6 bases). Trimming removed 6 bases at V and 4 bases at J, with 18 bases between. The CDR3 is 15 residues long. Germline CDR1 reads MNHEY; CDR2 reads SVGEGT. The CDR3 spells CASSRKQGSTTEAFF. The CDR3 nucleotides are TGTGCCAGCAGCCGTAAACAGGGATCCACCACTGAAGCTTTCTTT.

The chain couples TRBV28 to TRBJ1-2; D gene ambiguous. Per the germline V gene, CDR1 is MDHEN and CDR2 is SYDVKM. CDR3 size: 12 residues. The germline V and J ends were trimmed by 2 bases and 4 bases, with 5 bases remaining between them. CDR3 region: CASSLTSYGYTF. The CDR3 DNA reads as TGTGCCAGCAGTTTAACCAGCTATGGCTACACCTTC.

This chain joins TRBV10-3 and TRBJ2-7; 7 bases line up with TRBD1. Trimming at V came to 4 bases and at J to 4 bases, leaving 7 bases not matched to a gene. The CDR3 is 14 residues long. In germline, CDR1 is ENHRY, CDR2 SYGVKD. The CDR3 sequence: CAISGQGLGYEQYF. DNA of the CDR3: TGTGCCATCAGTGGACAGGGTTTAGGGTACGAGCAGTACTTC.

The genes are TRBV5-6 and TRBJ2-5; D gene unclear. Per germline, CDR1 SGHDT and CDR2 YYEEEE. CDR3 length equals 12 residues. V was trimmed by 5 bases and J by 4 bases, leaving 9 bases between them. CDR3 nucleotides: TGTGCCAGCAGTTCAGGTAGAGAGACCCAGTACTTC. Its translation is CASSSGRETQYF.

This chain joins TRBV5-1 and TRBJ2-3; maybe TRBD1 (6 bases). From germline, CDR1 is SGHRS and CDR2 YFSETQ. CDR3 length: 13 amino acids. Trimming cost V 3 bases and J 6 bases, with 11 bases left between them. CDR3 loop: CASSYGGADTQYF. The DNA for the CDR3 is TGCGCCAGCAGCTATGGGGGCGCCGATACGCAGTATTTT. The variable domain in full, with the rest retrieved from reference TRBV5-1 and TRBJ2-3, is KAGVTQTPRYLIKTRGQQVTLSCSPISGHRSVSWYQQTPGQGLQFLFEYFSETQRNKGNFPGRFSGRQFSNSRSEMNVSTLELGDSALYLCASSYGGADTQYFGPGTRLTVL.

The rearrangement uses TRBV6-1 and TRBJ2-1, with 8 bases aligning to TRBD2. V lost 3 bases and J lost 10; bases outside the gene matches: 8. The CDR3 sequence is 14 residues long. Germline V gives CDR1 MNHNS, CDR2 SASEGT. In nucleotides, the CDR3 is TGTGCCAGCAGTGAGGGGACTAGGGTATGGGAGCAGTTCTTC. Translation: CASSEGTRVWEQFF.

V and J are TRBV21-1 and TRBJ2-7; TRBD1 is the table's D call and was not checked against the DNA. TRBV21-1 is a pseudogene segment. CDR3 length: 11 amino acids. Written as DNA, the CDR3 is TGTGCCAGCAGCAAAGCTACAGAGCAGTACTTC. Translating gives CASSKATEQYF.

This clone was seen once. The chain combines TRBV5-4 with TRBJ2-5, with D maybe TRBD2 (6 bases). The ends were cut back, 1 base at V and 5 bases at J, with 9 bases in the middle. The CDR3 is 13 amino acids. Germline lookup yields CDR1 SGHNT and CDR2 YYREEE (reference sequence). Here the CDR3 reads CASSLWEVETQYF. CDR3 sequence (DNA): TGTGCCAGCAGCTTGTGGGAGGTGGAGACCCAGTACTTC.

CDR3 amino acids: CASSYHRTGGELFF. Here the CDR3 DNA reads TGTGCCAGCAGTTACCATAGGACAGGCGGGGAGCTGTTTTTT. The V and J genes are TRBV6-2 or TRBV6-3 and TRBJ2-2; 7 nucleotides line up with TRBD1. The CDR3 consists of 14 residues. Trimming cost V 2 bases and J 7 bases; bases outside gene matches: 4. CDR1 and CDR2 (germline): MNHEY, SVGEGT.

This chain connects TRBV7-9 to TRBJ2-7; perhaps TRBD2 as D (7 bases). V lost 0 bases, J lost 0 bases, and 15 bases lay in between. Germline-derived CDR1 and CDR2 are SEHNR and FQNEAQ (reference sequence). The length of the CDR3 is 17 residues. In nucleotides, the CDR3 is TGTGCCAGCAGCTTAGCGTTAGGGGGGGTTCTCTCCTACGAGCAGTACTTC. Translated, it gives CASSLALGGVLSYEQYF.